A single sample gave rise to the 25 T cell receptor beta chains below, sequenced in a study of human T cells and chemical hapten exposure. This sample's time point: pre-sensitization, week 0. Treatment described: therapeutic diphenylcyclopropenone sensitization with weekly scalp DPC. A single record per CDR3 protein comes from TCRdb applying MiXCR to the RACE reads. Among about 80,000 distinct CDR3 sequences listed, around 13% were seen once. The source material was whole blood, sampled in connection with sensitization to the hapten diphenylcyclopropenone (DPC). The receptor source for this set is a woman aged 50 to 65 with alopecia areata. Some clones in this sample may be carry-over from other donors' samples.

This clonotype was seen a handful of times. The chain carries TRBV25-1 and TRBJ2-3; 10 nucleotides line up with TRBD2. Germline V gene sequence: CDR1 MGHDK, CDR2 SYGVNS. This CDR3 comprises 15 residues. V lost 7 bases and J lost 0; bases outside the gene matches: 4. In nucleotides, the CDR3 is TGTGCCAGCAAGAATAGCGGGAGGAGCACAGATACGCAGTATTTT. This gives the protein CASKNSGRSTDTQYF.

This chain joins TRBV27 and TRBJ2-5, with 11 bases aligning to TRBD2. The CDR3 has 19 amino acids. The germline V gene encodes CDR1 MNHEY and CDR2 SMNVEV (reference sequence). V shed 1 base, J shed 3 bases, and the junction held 13 bases outside the gene matches. The CDR3 DNA is TGTGCCAGCAGTTTATACTCAATAGCGGGAGGGAATAACGAAGAGACCCAGTACTTC. Translation: CASSLYSIAGGNNEETQYF.

V usage is TRBV5-1 and J usage is TRBJ2-3, with a tentative D call TRBD1 (6 bases). This CDR3 has 14 amino acids. CDR1 and CDR2 (germline): SGHRS, YFSETQ. The V gene lost 1 base and the J gene lost 2 bases, with 8 bases spanning the gap. CDR3 in amino acids: CASSLQGNTDTQYF. The CDR3 DNA reads as TGCGCCAGCAGCTTGCAGGGGAACACAGATACGCAGTATTTT.

This clonotype was counted ten times or more. This chain links TRBV6-2 or TRBV6-3 with TRBJ2-1; 11 bases agree with TRBD2. This CDR3 comprises 15 residues. The ends lost 5 bases at V and 7 bases at J; junction bases unmatched: 7. Germline CDR1 and CDR2: MNHEY and SVGEGT. The CDR3 region is CASSLLAGVGNEQFF. The CDR3 DNA reads TGTGCCAGCAGTCTACTAGCGGGAGTCGGGAATGAGCAGTTCTTC.

This clonotype was seen a handful of times. The chain joins TRBV2 to TRBJ2-3; no reliable D call. With 1 base removed from V and 7 bases from J, the gap between germline ends came to 12 bases. The CDR3 is made up of 14 amino acids. Germline CDR1 SNHLY, CDR2 FYNNEI. CDR3: CASSEGRPSNTQYF. The CDR3 coding sequence is TGTGCCAGCAGTGAAGGGCGGCCCTCGAATACGCAGTATTTT.

This clonotype has a handful of counts. The chain is built from TRBV10-3 and TRBJ2-3; TRBD2 matches 8 bases. V shed 6 bases and J 6 bases; nucleotides not matched to a gene: 8. Germline V gene data show CDR1 as ENHRY and CDR2 as SYGVKD. The CDR3 length is 14 residues. Here the CDR3 reads CAIRGTSGADTQYF. CDR3 nucleotides: TGTGCCATCAGGGGGACTAGTGGTGCTGATACGCAGTATTTT.

This chain joins TRBV27 and TRBJ1-5; a weak D match, TRBD1 (5 bases). The CDR3 has 15 amino acids. The germline V and J ends were trimmed by 5 bases and 0 bases, with 11 bases remaining between them. Germline assignment: CDR1 MNHEY and CDR2 SMNVEV (reference sequence). This CDR3 reads CASSAGRYSNQPQHF. The DNA of the CDR3 is TGTGCCAGCAGTGCGGGGCGTTATAGCAATCAGCCCCAGCATTTT.

Ten or more counts support this clonotype. This rearrangement joins TRBV28 to TRBJ1-5, with D possibly matching TRBD1 (6 bases). CDR3 length: 15 amino acids. Germline V gene lookup returns CDR1 MDHEN and CDR2 SYDVKM. Trimming pared 5 bases from V and 3 bases from J, leaving 14 bases between. The CDR3 spells CASSPGRGPNQPQHF. CDR3 sequence (DNA): TGTGCCAGCAGTCCGGGCAGGGGACCCAATCAGCCCCAGCATTTT.

This chain joins TRBV20-1 and TRBJ1-6; D might be TRBD1 (5 bases). The CDR3 has 13 residues. Trimming took 6 bases from V and 9 from J, leaving 15 bases between them. Germline-derived CDR1 and CDR2 are DFQATT and SNEGSKA (reference sequence). The CDR3 is CSADTGTPSPLHF. CDR3 sequence (DNA): TGCAGTGCAGACACAGGCACCCCTTCACCCCTCCACTTT.

The rearrangement joins TRBV18 to TRBJ1-2; TRBD1 is a possible D gene (5 bases). CDR3 length: 15 residues. Germline CDR1 KGHSH, CDR2 LQKENI. Trimming pared 10 bases from V and 2 bases from J, leaving 20 bases between. CDR3 coding DNA: TGTGCCACGGGGCCATCGGTTCGGGGCAACTATGGCTACACCTTC. Protein: CATGPSVRGNYGYTF.

This clonotype was counted at least ten times. J is TRBJ2-3 and V is TRBV29-1, with D tentatively TRBD2 (5 bases). The germline V gene has CDR1 SQVTM and CDR2 ANQGSEA. Trimming took off 0 bases at V and 7 bases at J, with 14 bases between the two ends. This CDR3 has 14 residues. CDR3 sequence reads: CSVEDPSTRNTQYF. The DNA of the CDR3 is TGCAGCGTTGAAGATCCCTCTACTAGGAATACGCAGTATTTT.

This clonotype occurred many times. This rearrangement joins TRBV7-6 to TRBJ2-7, with TRBD1 as a possible D gene (6 bases). Looked up from germline, CDR1 is SGHVS and CDR2 is FNYEAQ. There are 15 residues in the CDR3. Trimming stripped 5 bases from V and 6 bases from J, with 20 bases between. CDR3 sequence (DNA): TGTGCCAGCAGCGAACACCCGGGACCCAGGGGCGAGCAGTACTTC. Protein sequence: CASSEHPGPRGEQYF.

This chain uses TRBV30 with TRBJ1-1; D is unresolved. Germline loops: CDR1 GTSNPN, CDR2 SVGIG (reference sequence). V was shortened by 6 bases and J by 0 bases, with 11 bases between the two germline ends. The CDR3 runs to 13 residues. The CDR3 region has the DNA TGTGCCTGTAGGCTAGGGATGAACACTGAAGCTTTCTTT. It specifies CACRLGMNTEAFF.

This chain connects TRBV20-1 to TRBJ2-5; no definite D call. This CDR3 comprises 13 residues. Trimming took 6 bases from V and 5 from J, leaving 16 bases between them. CDR1 and CDR2 from the germline V gene are DFQATT and SNEGSKA (reference sequence). CDR3 sequence (DNA): TGCAGTGCCGCACCCCGGGCGACGGAGACCCAGTACTTC. Its translation: CSAAPRATETQYF.

This clonotype has only a few counts. The chain recombines TRBV20-1 with TRBJ2-7; the D gene could be TRBD1 or TRBD2 (5 bases each). Trimming removed 1 base from V and 4 bases from J, with 17 bases in between. This CDR3 comprises 15 residues. Germline lookup yields CDR1 DFQATT and CDR2 SNEGSKA (reference sequence). In DNA form, the CDR3 reads TGCAGTGCTAGAGGGTCCAGCCTGGGGGTGTACGAGCAGTACTTC. Protein product: CSARGSSLGVYEQYF.

J is TRBJ1-1 and V is TRBV29-1; D is undetermined. This CDR3 has 13 amino acids. V was cut by 1 base and J by 6 bases, with 12 bases left in between. Germline-derived CDR1 and CDR2 are SQVTM and ANQGSEA. CDR3 protein: CSVEGRRAAEAFF. Written as DNA, the CDR3 is TGCAGCGTTGAAGGCCGTAGGGCCGCTGAAGCTTTCTTT.

The gene calls are TRBV20-1 and TRBJ2-3, with D perhaps matching TRBD2 (6 bases). The V gene lost 0 bases and the J gene lost 2 bases, with 18 bases spanning the gap. There are 17 residues in the CDR3. Germline assignment: CDR1 DFQATT and CDR2 SNEGSKA (reference sequence). Here the CDR3 reads CSARDPPGGITTDTQYF. The CDR3 DNA sequence: TGCAGTGCTAGAGACCCTCCGGGCGGGATAACCACAGATACGCAGTATTTT.

This chain uses TRBV5-6 with TRBJ2-7; the D is unclear. Looked up from germline, CDR1 is SGHDT and CDR2 is YYEEEE. The CDR3 length is 17 residues. Trimming removed 5 bases at V and 0 bases at J, with 21 bases between. The CDR3 is CASRLRTGGIISYEQYF. The CDR3, as DNA: TGTGCCAGCAGACTACGGACGGGTGGGATAATCTCCTACGAGCAGTACTTC.

This clonotype was counted ten times or more. The chain has TRBV11-1 and TRBJ2-1; 9 bases align to TRBD1. Germline V gives CDR1 SGHAT, CDR2 FQDESV (reference sequence). The CDR3 runs 18 residues. With 5 bases clipped from V and 1 base from J, the junction kept 12 bases outside the gene matches. CDR3 sequence: CASSGGQGIDPSYNEQFF. Written as DNA, the CDR3 is TGTGCCAGCAGCGGGGGACAGGGTATTGACCCATCCTACAATGAGCAGTTCTTC.

This clonotype was picked up a small number of times. The V and J genes are TRBV19 and TRBJ1-4; 9 nucleotides align to TRBD1. This CDR3 has 16 residues. J was trimmed by 7 bases and V by 3 bases; bases with no gene match: 9. Germline V CDR1 and CDR2: LNHDA, SQIVND (reference sequence). CDR3 protein: CASSITPGQGSEKLFF. CDR3 DNA sequence: TGTGCCAGTAGTATCACGCCGGGACAGGGAAGTGAAAAACTGTTTTTT. The entire variable domain, with the rest obtained from reference TRBV19 and TRBJ1-4, is as follows: DGGITQSPKYLFRKEGQNVTLSCEQNLNHDAMYWYRQDPGQGLRLIYYSQIVNDFQKGDIAEGYSVSREKKESFPLTVTSAQKNPTAFYLCASSITPGQGSEKLFFGSGTQLSVL.

This clonotype was recorded at least ten times. The chain has TRBV7-9 and TRBJ2-3; D may be TRBD1 or TRBD2 (5 bases each). CDR1 is SEHNR, CDR2 FQNEAQ, per germline (reference sequence). The CDR3 consists of 16 residues. The V and J ends lost 4 bases and 3 bases respectively, with 17 bases between them. The DNA of the CDR3 is TGTGCCAGCAGCTCGTACACAGGTTCGGGAACAGATACGCAGTATTTT. Its translation is CASSSYTGSGTDTQYF.

The CDR3 DNA sequence: TGCGCCAGCAGCCAAGATTCACAGAGCAATCAGCCCCAGCATTTT. It specifies CASSQDSQSNQPQHF. The genes are TRBV4-3 and TRBJ1-5; D is unclear. The CDR3 has 15 residues. V lost 0 bases, J lost 1 base, and 7 bases lay in between. Germline V gene sequence: CDR1 LGHNA, CDR2 YSLEER.

This clonotype occurred a few times. The chain combines TRBV20-1 with TRBJ2-6; D is ambiguous. The length of the CDR3 is 14 residues. The V gene's germline CDR1 is DFQATT and CDR2 SNEGSKA (reference sequence). Trimming took 3 bases from V and 1 from J, leaving 7 bases between them. This CDR3 is CSASRVSGANVLTF. CDR3 DNA sequence: TGCAGTGCTAGTCGGGTATCTGGGGCCAACGTCCTGACTTTC.

This clonotype was seen at least ten times. DNA for the CDR3: TGTGCCACCAGTGGGGCCCGGGGGAACACCATATATTTT. It specifies CATSGARGNTIYF. The rearrangement links TRBV24-1 to TRBJ1-3, with D possibly TRBD1 on 5 matching bases. Germline V CDR1 and CDR2: KGHDR, SFDVKD. CDR3 length: 13 residues. Trimming removed 5 bases from V and 7 bases from J, with 11 bases in between.

The chain combines TRBV5-6 with TRBJ2-5; possibly TRBD2 for D (5 bases). CDR1 SGHDT and CDR2 YYEEEE come from the germline V gene. Trimming left V 0 bases short and J 5 bases short, with 8 bases between. The CDR3 extends over 13 amino acids. The CDR3 is CASSLVSGETQYF. The CDR3 DNA follows: TGTGCCAGCAGCTTGGTCTCGGGGGAGACCCAGTACTTC.